The 9 T cell receptor beta chains below were found in one sample sequenced in a study of T cell responses to AZD1222 COVID-19 vaccine. Using immunoSEQ multiplex PCR, the repertoire was profiled, and TCRdb retains in-frame clones only, with some absent. The sample includes around 120,000 clones, approximately 85% of them seen just once. This material consisted of peripheral blood, taken on day 0 of MenACWY control vaccination. These receptors originate from an adult in good health.

The chain uses TRBV25-1 and TRBJ1-1; possibly TRBD1 for D (5 bases). V was clipped by 0 bases and J by 8 bases, with 10 bases between them. This CDR3 spans 13 amino acids. Germline values: CDR1 MGHDK, CDR2 SYGVNS. CDR3 protein: CASSEYKRGEAFF. CDR3 in DNA: TGTGCCAGCAGTGAATATAAAAGGGGCGAAGCTTTCTTT.

The chain couples TRBV28 to TRBJ2-1; 13 nucleotides line up with TRBD2. Losses at the gene ends were 11 bases for V and 4 bases for J; bases not matched to a gene: 8. The CDR3 sequence is 15 residues long. Germline lookup yields CDR1 MDHEN and CDR2 SYDVKM. In DNA form, the CDR3 reads TGTGCCGGAGGACTAGCGGGAGTATCATACAATGAGCAGTTCTTC. It codes for CAGGLAGVSYNEQFF.

The gene calls are TRBV27 and TRBJ2-2, with TRBD2 identical over 9 bases. V trimming: 2 bases; J trimming: 4 bases; junction bases outside the gene matches: 5. This CDR3 has 16 amino acids. Germline-derived CDR1 and CDR2 are MNHEY and SMNVEV (reference sequence). The CDR3 reads CASSLISGSPTGELFF. DNA for the CDR3: TGTGCCAGCAGTTTAATTAGCGGGAGTCCCACCGGGGAGCTGTTTTTT.

CDR3 coding DNA: TGTGCCAGCAGTGAGGGACAGACAGTAACTGAAGCTTTCTTT. It is translated as CASSEGQTVTEAFF. The chain combines TRBV2 with TRBJ1-1, with TRBD1 identical over 7 bases. The trim removed 3 bases at V and 5 bases at J, leaving 6 bases unmatched. This CDR3 is 14 amino acids long. CDR1 SNHLY and CDR2 FYNNEI come from the germline V gene.

This clone was found a few times. The chain recombines TRBV4-1 with TRBJ2-1; D gene ambiguous. Trimming left V 3 bases short and J 9 bases short, with 9 bases between. The CDR3 is made up of 12 amino acids. Germline CDR1 MGHRA, CDR2 YSYEKL. CDR3: CASSHGDGEQFF. The DNA of the CDR3 is TGCGCCAGCAGCCATGGAGACGGTGAGCAGTTCTTC.

This chain joins TRBV5-4 and TRBJ1-4; D ambiguous. V was pared by 3 bases and J by 5 bases, with 8 bases between. This CDR3 is 13 amino acids long. Germline V gene data show CDR1 as SGHNT and CDR2 as YYREEE (reference sequence). DNA of the CDR3: TGTGCCAGCAGCTCTAGTGTGAATGAAAAACTGTTTTTT. Translating it yields CASSSSVNEKLFF.

The gene calls are TRBV5-1 and TRBJ1-1; TRBD1 aligns across 8 bases. The CDR3 is 15 amino acids. Germline V gene data show CDR1 as SGHRS and CDR2 as YFSETQ. The V gene end was trimmed by 0 bases and the J gene end by 1 base; junction bases not matched to a gene: 2. CDR3 sequence: CASSLAGGRNTEAFF. The CDR3 DNA is TGCGCCAGCAGCTTGGCAGGGGGCCGGAACACTGAAGCTTTCTTT. The full variable domain, completed using reference TRBV5-1 and TRBJ1-1, is KAGVTQTPRYLIKTRGQQVTLSCSPISGHRSVSWYQQTPGQGLQFLFEYFSETQRNKGNFPGRFSGRQFSNSRSEMNVSTLELGDSALYLCASSLAGGRNTEAFFGQGTRLTVV.

V is TRBV4-1 and J is TRBJ2-3; TRBD2 aligns across 9 bases. The CDR3 extends over 15 amino acids. Germline lookup yields CDR1 MGHRA and CDR2 YSYEKL. Trimming at V came to 4 bases and at J to 2 bases, leaving 4 bases not matched to a gene. The CDR3 nucleotides read TGCGCCAGCAGCCCCAGACTAGCGGCCACAGATACGCAGTATTTT. It specifies CASSPRLAATDTQYF.

CDR3 amino acids: CASSPGLVILGQYF. CDR3 DNA sequence: TGTGCCAGCAGTCCGGGACTAGTAATACTCGGGCAGTACTTC. The chain combines TRBV5-8 with TRBJ2-7; TRBD2 agrees at 8 bases. The CDR3 runs to 14 residues. Germline CDR1 reads SGHTS; CDR2 reads YDEGEE. Losses at the gene ends were 5 bases for V and 9 bases for J; bases not matched to a gene: 13.